The sequence of this T cell receptor (beta chain) was determined in a study of cytomegalovirus exposure and HLA in healthy donors. PCR amplification relied on 60 Vbeta primers (plus 13 Jbeta primers). The data were produced by immunoSEQ multiplex PCR, yet TCRdb's version contains in-frame clones alone and is incomplete. Here the sample spans more than 95,000 clones, 60% to 80% being singletons. V was clipped by 2 bases and J by 7 bases; unmatched bases: 7. Germline V CDR1 and CDR2: LGHNA, YNFKEQ. The CDR3 sequence is 15 residues long. The V call is TRBV4-2, the J call TRBJ1-2, with 10 bases that match TRBD1. This sequence was found in a man aged 55 to 70 in good health and CMV-seropositive. Sequenced material: PBMCs. This CDR3 is CASSQTDRGAGGYTF. The CDR3 DNA follows: TGTGCCAGCAGCCAAACGGACAGGGGGGCAGGTGGCTACACCTTC.